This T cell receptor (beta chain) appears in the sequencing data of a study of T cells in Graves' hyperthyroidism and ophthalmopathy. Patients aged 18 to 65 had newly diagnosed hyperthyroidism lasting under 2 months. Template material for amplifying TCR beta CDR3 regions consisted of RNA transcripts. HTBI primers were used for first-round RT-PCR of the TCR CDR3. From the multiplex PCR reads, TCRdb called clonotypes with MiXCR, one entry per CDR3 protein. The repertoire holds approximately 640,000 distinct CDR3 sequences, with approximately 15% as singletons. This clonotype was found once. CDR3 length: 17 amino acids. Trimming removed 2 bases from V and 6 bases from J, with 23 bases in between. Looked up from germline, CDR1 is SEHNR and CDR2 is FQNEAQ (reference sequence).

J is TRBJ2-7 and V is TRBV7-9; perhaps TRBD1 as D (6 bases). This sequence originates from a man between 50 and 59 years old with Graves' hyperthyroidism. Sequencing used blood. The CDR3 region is CASSLSEDSRTVAEQYF. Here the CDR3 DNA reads TGTGCCAGCAGCTTAAGTGAGGACAGTAGAACCGTAGCCGAGCAGTACTTC.